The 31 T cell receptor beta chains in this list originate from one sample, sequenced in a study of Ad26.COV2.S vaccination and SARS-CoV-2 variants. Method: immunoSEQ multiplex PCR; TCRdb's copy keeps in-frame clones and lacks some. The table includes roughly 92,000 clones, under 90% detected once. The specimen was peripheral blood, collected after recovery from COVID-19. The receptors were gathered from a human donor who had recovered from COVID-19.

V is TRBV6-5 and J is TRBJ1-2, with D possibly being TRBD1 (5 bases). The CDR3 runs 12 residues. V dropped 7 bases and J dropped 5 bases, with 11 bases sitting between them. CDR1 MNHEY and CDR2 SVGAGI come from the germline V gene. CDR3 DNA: TGTGCCAGCAACCCCGGGGGGTATGGCTACACCTTC. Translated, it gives CASNPGGYGYTF.

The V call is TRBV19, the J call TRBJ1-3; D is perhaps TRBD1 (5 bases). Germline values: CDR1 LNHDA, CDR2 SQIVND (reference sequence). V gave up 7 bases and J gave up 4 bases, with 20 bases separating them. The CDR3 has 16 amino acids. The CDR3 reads CASKVGGDPGGNTIYF. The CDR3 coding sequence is TGTGCCAGTAAAGTTGGAGGGGATCCGGGAGGAAACACCATATATTTT. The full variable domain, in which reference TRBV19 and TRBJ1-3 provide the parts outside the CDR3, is DGGITQSPKYLFRKEGQNVTLSCEQNLNHDAMYWYRQDPGQGLRLIYYSQIVNDFQKGDIAEGYSVSREKKESFPLTVTSAQKNPTAFYLCASKVGGDPGGNTIYFGEGSWLTVV.

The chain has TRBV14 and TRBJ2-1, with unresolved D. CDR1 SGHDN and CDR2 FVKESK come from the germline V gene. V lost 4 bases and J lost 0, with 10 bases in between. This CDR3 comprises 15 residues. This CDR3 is CASSPHFSSYNEQFF. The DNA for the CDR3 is TGTGCCAGCAGCCCCCACTTTAGCTCCTACAATGAGCAGTTCTTC.

CDR3: CASSDSLAAYEQYF. The CDR3 DNA follows: TGCGCCAGCAGTGATTCACTAGCGGCCTACGAGCAGTACTTC. The chain links TRBV10-1 to TRBJ2-7; 8 bases match TRBD2. This CDR3 contains 14 residues. V lost 3 bases and J lost 2; bases outside the gene matches: 3. Germline V gene lookup returns CDR1 WNHNN and CDR2 SYGVQD (reference sequence).

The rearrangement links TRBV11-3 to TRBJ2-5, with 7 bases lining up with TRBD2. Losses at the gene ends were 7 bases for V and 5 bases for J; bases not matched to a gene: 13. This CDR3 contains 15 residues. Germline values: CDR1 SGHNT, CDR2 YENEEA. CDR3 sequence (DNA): TGTGCCAGCACCCACTTTCGGGGGGTCTGGGAGACCCAGTACTTC. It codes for CASTHFRGVWETQYF.

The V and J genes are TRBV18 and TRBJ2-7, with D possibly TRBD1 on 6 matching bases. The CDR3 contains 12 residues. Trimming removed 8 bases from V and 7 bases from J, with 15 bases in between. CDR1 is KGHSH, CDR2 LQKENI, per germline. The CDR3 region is CASAQGLAEQYF. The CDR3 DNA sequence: TGTGCCAGCGCACAGGGTTTGGCAGAGCAGTACTTC.

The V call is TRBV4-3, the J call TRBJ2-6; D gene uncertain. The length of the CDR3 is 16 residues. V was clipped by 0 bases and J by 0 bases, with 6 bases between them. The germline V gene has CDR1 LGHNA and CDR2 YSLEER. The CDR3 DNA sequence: TGCGCCAGCAGCCAAGATCCAGACTCTGGGGCCAACGTCCTGACTTTC. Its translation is CASSQDPDSGANVLTF.

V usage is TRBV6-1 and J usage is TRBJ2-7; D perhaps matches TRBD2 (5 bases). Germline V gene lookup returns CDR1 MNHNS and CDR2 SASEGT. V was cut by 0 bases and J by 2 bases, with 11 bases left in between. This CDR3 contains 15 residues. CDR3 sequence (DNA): TGTGCCAGCAGTGAAGCTCCGGACGGGACCTACGAGCAGTACTTC. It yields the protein CASSEAPDGTYEQYF.

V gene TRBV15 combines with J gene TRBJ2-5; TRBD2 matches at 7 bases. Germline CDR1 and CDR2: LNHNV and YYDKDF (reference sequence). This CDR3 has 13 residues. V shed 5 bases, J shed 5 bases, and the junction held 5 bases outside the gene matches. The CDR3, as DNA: TGTGCCACCAGCGCCTACGGGGGGGAGACCCAGTACTTC. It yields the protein CATSAYGGETQYF. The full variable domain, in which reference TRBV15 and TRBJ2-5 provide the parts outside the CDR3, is DAMVIQNPRYQVTQFGKPVTLSCSQTLNHNVMYWYQQKSSQAPKLLFHYYDKDFNNEADTPDNFQSRRPNTSFCFLDIRSPGLGDTAMYLCATSAYGGETQYFGPGTRLLVL.

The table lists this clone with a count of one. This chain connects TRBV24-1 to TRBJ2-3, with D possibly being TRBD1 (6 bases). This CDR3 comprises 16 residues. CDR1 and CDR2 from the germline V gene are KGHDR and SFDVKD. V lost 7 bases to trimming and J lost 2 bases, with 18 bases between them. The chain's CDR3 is CATSKTGASPTDTQYF. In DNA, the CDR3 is TGTGCCACCAGCAAGACAGGAGCCTCTCCCACAGATACGCAGTATTTT.

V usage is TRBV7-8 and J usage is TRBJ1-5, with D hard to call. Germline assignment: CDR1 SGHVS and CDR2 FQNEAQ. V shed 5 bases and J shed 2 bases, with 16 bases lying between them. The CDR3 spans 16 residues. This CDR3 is CASSPSRASGNQPQHF. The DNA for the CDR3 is TGTGCCAGCAGCCCCTCCCGGGCCTCGGGCAATCAGCCCCAGCATTTT. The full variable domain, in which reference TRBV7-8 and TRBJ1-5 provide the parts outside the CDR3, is GAGVSQSPRYKVAKRGQDVALRCDPISGHVSLFWYQQALGQGPEFLTYFQNEAQLDKSGLPSDRFFAERPEGSVSTLKIQRTQQEDSAVYLCASSPSRASGNQPQHFGDGTRLSIL.

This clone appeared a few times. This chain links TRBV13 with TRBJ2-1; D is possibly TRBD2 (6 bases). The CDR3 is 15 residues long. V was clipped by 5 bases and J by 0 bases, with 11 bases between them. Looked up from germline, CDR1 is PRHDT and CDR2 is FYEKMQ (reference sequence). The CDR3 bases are TGTGCCAGCAGCCTTGGGAGGAGCTCCTACAATGAGCAGTTCTTC. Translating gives CASSLGRSSYNEQFF.

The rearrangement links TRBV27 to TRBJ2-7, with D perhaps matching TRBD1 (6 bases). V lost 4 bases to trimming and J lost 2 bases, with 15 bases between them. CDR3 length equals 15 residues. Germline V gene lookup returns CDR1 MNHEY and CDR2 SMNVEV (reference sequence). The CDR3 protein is CASSSLTDRTYEQYF. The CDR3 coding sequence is TGTGCCAGCAGTTCCCTTACGGACAGAACCTACGAGCAGTACTTC.

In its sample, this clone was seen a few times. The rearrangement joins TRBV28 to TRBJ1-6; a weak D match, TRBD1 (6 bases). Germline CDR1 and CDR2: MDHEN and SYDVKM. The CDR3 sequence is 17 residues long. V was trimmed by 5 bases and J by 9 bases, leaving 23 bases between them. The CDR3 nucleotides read TGTGCCAGCAGTCCCTTTTTCGGGCCGACAGGCGGTTCACCCCTCCACTTT. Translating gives CASSPFFGPTGGSPLHF.

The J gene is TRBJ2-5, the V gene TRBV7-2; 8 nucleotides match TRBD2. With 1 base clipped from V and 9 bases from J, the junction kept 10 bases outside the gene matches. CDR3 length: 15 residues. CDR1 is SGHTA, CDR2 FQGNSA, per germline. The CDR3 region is CASSLGAGGPRAQYF. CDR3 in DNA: TGTGCCAGCAGCTTAGGCGCGGGAGGCCCTCGGGCCCAGTACTTC.

The CDR3 sequence is CASSYRGANTEAFF. The CDR3 nucleotides read TGTGCCAGCAGCTATCGAGGGGCGAACACTGAAGCTTTCTTT. V is TRBV11-1 and J is TRBJ1-1; possibly TRBD1 for D (5 bases). CDR3 size: 14 residues. Trimming took off 4 bases at V and 1 base at J, with 10 bases between the two ends. Germline V lookup: CDR1 SGHAT, CDR2 FQDESV (reference sequence).

DNA for the CDR3: TGTGCCAGCAGGCCGCAGGGTTCGGGAACAGATACGCAGTATTTT. This translates into CASRPQGSGTDTQYF. The V gene is TRBV28, the J gene TRBJ2-3; D assignment may be TRBD1 or TRBD2 (5 bases each). Looked up from germline, CDR1 is MDHEN and CDR2 is SYDVKM. The V end was cut by 6 bases, the J end by 3 bases, with 16 bases between. The CDR3 covers 15 residues.

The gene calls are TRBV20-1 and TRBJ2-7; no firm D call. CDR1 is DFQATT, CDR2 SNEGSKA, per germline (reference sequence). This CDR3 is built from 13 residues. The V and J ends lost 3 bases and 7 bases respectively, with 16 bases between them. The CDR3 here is CSASFRDLREQYF. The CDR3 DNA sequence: TGCAGTGCTAGTTTCAGAGATTTACGGGAGCAGTACTTC.

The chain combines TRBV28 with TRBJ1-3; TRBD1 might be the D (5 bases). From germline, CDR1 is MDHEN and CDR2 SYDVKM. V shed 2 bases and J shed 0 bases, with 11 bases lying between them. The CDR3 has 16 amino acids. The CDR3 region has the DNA TGTGCCAGCAGTTTAAGAGGGGCCCCCTCTGGAAACACCATATATTTT. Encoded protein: CASSLRGAPSGNTIYF.

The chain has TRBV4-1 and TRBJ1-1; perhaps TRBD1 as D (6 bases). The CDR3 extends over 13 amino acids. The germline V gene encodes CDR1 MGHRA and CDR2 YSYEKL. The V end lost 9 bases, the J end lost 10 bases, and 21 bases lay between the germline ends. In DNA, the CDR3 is TGCGCCAGTACAGGGCAACCCACCAGAGGAGCTTTCTTT. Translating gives CASTGQPTRGAFF.

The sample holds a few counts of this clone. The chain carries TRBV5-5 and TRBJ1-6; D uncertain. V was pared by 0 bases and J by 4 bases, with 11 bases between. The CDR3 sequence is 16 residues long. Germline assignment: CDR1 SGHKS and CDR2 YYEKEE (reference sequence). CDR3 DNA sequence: TGTGCCAGCAGCTTGGGGGCAGGACTTTATAATTCACCCCTCCACTTT. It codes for CASSLGAGLYNSPLHF.

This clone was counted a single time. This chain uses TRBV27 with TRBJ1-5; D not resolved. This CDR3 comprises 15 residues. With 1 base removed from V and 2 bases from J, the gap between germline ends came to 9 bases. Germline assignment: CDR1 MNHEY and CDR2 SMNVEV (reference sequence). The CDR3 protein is CASSLLGGGNQPQHF. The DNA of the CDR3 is TGTGCCAGCAGTTTATTGGGAGGCGGCAATCAGCCCCAGCATTTT.

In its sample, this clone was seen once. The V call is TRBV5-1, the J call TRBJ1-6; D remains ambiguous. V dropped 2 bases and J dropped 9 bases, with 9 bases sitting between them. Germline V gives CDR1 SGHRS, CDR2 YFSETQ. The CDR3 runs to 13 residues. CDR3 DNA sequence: TGCGCCAGCAGCTTTAGTTTCGGTTCACCCCTCCACTTT. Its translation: CASSFSFGSPLHF. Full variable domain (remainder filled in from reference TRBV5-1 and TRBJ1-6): KAGVTQTPRYLIKTRGQQVTLSCSPISGHRSVSWYQQTPGQGLQFLFEYFSETQRNKGNFPGRFSGRQFSNSRSEMNVSTLELGDSALYLCASSFSFGSPLHFGNGTRLTVT.

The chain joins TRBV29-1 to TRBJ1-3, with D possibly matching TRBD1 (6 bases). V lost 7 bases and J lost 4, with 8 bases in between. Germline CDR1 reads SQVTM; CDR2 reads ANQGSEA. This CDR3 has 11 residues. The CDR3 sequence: CSGGTGNTIYF. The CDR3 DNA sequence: TGCAGCGGTGGGACAGGAAACACCATATATTTT.

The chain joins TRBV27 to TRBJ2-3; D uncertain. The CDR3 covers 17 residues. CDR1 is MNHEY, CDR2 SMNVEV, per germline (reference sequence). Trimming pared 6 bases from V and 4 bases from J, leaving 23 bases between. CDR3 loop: CASSTDNRALRPDTQYF. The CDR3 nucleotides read TGTGCCAGCAGCACCGACAACCGGGCCCTACGCCCAGATACGCAGTATTTT.

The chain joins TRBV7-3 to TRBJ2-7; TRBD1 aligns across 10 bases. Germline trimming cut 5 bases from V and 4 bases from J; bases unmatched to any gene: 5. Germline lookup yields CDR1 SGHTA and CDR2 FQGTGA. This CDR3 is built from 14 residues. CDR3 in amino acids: CASSKTGGLYEQYF. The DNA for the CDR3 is TGTGCCAGCAGCAAGACAGGGGGCTTGTACGAGCAGTACTTC. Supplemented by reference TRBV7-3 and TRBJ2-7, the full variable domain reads GAGVSQTPSNKVTEKGKYVELRCDPISGHTALYWYRQSLGQGPEFLIYFQGTGAADDSGLPNDRFFAVRPEGSVSTLKIQRTERGDSAVYLCASSKTGGLYEQYFGPGTRLTVT.

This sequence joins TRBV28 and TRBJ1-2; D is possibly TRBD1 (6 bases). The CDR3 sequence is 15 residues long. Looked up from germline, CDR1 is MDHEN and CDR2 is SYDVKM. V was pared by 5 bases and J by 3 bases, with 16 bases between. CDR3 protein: CASSPTDRGYYGYTF. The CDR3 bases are TGTGCCAGCAGTCCCACGGACAGAGGGTACTATGGCTACACCTTC.

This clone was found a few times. CDR3 DNA: TGTGCCAGCAGTCTCCATACTAGCGGGGTGTCCTACAATGAGCAGTTCTTC. Translation: CASSLHTSGVSYNEQFF. The chain is built from TRBV27 and TRBJ2-1; TRBD2 agrees at 10 bases. V shed 5 bases, J shed 1 base, and the junction held 8 bases outside the gene matches. The CDR3 has 17 amino acids. CDR1 is MNHEY and CDR2 is SMNVEV in the germline V gene (reference sequence).

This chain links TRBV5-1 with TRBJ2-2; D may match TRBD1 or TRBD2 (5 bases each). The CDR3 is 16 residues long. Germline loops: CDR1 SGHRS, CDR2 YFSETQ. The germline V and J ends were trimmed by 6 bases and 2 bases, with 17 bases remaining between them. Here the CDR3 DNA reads TGCGCCAGCAACAAACGAGGGGACCTTAACACCGGGGAGCTGTTTTTT. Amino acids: CASNKRGDLNTGELFF.

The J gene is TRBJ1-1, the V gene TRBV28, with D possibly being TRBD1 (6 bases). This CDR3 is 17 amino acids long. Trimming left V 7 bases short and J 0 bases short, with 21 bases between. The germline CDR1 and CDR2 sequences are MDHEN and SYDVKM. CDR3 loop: CASTTYGGGGMNTEAFF. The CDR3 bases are TGTGCCAGCACCACCTACGGAGGGGGGGGGATGAACACTGAAGCTTTCTTT.

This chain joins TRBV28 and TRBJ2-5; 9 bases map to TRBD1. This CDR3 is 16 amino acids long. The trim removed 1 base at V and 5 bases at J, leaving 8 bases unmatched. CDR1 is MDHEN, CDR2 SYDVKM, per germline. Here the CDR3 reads CASSLYTGTGYETQYF. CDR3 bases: TGTGCCAGCAGTTTATATACCGGGACAGGGTACGAGACCCAGTACTTC.